The T cell receptor (beta chain) under discussion was sequenced for a study of blood T cells in healthy people across ages. A sample-barcoded 5' primer and a J-beta primer mix were used in a second PCR of roughly 6 to 11 cycles. TCRdb re-called the 5' RACE reads with MiXCR, one entry per CDR3 protein. The repertoire holds 1.5 million to 2 million distinct CDR3 sequences, 49% seen once, with more than 2% in the top ten. The length of the CDR3 is 14 residues. Germline-derived CDR1 and CDR2 are SQVTM and ANQGSEA. The ends were cut back, 6 bases at V and 11 bases at J, with 25 bases in the middle. The source material was blood. This chain joins TRBV29-1 and TRBJ2-5; tentatively, D is TRBD1 (6 bases). The TCR was taken from a woman aged 40 to 49 in good health. The CDR3 reads CSVPGHPSVDEQYF. DNA of the CDR3: TGCAGCGTACCGGGACACCCAAGTGTGGATGAGCAGTACTTC.